This passage covers 19 T cell receptor beta chains from one sample sequenced in a study of cytomegalovirus exposure and HLA in healthy donors. In the PCR, 60 Vbeta and 13 Jbeta primers were used. Assay: immunoSEQ multiplex PCR; the TCRdb copy retains only in-frame clones and omits some. Of 130,000 to 150,000 clones listed, roughly 75% are singletons. Sequences were obtained from PBMCs. These receptors all come from a man aged 25-45 years in good health and CMV-seronegative.

J is TRBJ1-4 and V is TRBV28; TRBD1 might be the D (5 bases). The CDR3 is made up of 14 amino acids. The V gene's germline CDR1 is MDHEN and CDR2 SYDVKM. Trimming removed 2 bases from V and 8 bases from J, with 12 bases in between. CDR3 protein: CASSLGGQREKLFF. The CDR3 DNA sequence: TGTGCCAGCAGTTTAGGCGGACAAAGGGAAAAACTGTTTTTT.

This clone was observed many times. The same CDR3 also results from other DNA sequences found in this sample. The CDR3 protein is CATFSGANVLTF. CDR3 coding DNA: TGTGCCACCTTTTCTGGGGCCAACGTCCTGACTTTC. The V and J genes are TRBV6-6 and TRBJ2-6, with no clear D. Germline loops: CDR1 MNHNY, CDR2 SVGAGI (reference sequence). Trimming cost V 10 bases and J 1 base, with 5 bases left between them. This CDR3 is built from 12 residues.

This clone has just a few counts. The chain recombines TRBV7-9 with TRBJ1-6; D is possibly TRBD1 (5 bases). V was clipped by 5 bases and J by 10 bases, with 18 bases between them. From germline, CDR1 is SEHNR and CDR2 FQNEAQ (reference sequence). This CDR3 comprises 15 residues. This CDR3 reads CASSQSQGRLSPLHF. CDR3 DNA: TGTGCCAGCAGCCAGAGCCAGGGAAGATTATCACCCCTCCACTTT.

V usage is TRBV6-1 and J usage is TRBJ2-7; a weak D match, TRBD2 (5 bases). The CDR3 length is 14 residues. Trimming removed 6 bases from V and 2 bases from J, with 14 bases in between. The germline V gene has CDR1 MNHNS and CDR2 SASEGT. The CDR3: CASSPGIGPYEQYF. In DNA form, the CDR3 reads TGTGCCAGCAGCCCCGGGATAGGGCCCTACGAGCAGTACTTC.

The chain combines TRBV27 with TRBJ1-5; perhaps TRBD1 as D (5 bases). CDR1 and CDR2 from the germline V gene are MNHEY and SMNVEV (reference sequence). Trimming cost V 10 bases and J 6 bases, with 16 bases left between them. The CDR3 sequence is 13 residues long. The CDR3 region is CAIKGWRAQPQHF. In nucleotides, the CDR3 is TGTGCCATCAAGGGGTGGAGGGCTCAGCCCCAGCATTTT.

The CDR3 bases are TGCGCCAGCAGCCAAATTAGCGCACGCACAGATACGCAGTATTTT. Its protein product is CASSQISARTDTQYF. The rearrangement uses TRBV4-1 and TRBJ2-3, with D perhaps TRBD2 (5 bases). CDR1 MGHRA and CDR2 YSYEKL come from the germline V gene. V was cut by 2 bases and J by 1 base, with 10 bases left in between. This CDR3 is built from 15 residues.

This chain connects TRBV4-1 to TRBJ2-7; D unclear. The CDR3 totals 15 residues. Germline V gene lookup returns CDR1 MGHRA and CDR2 YSYEKL. Deletions cut 1 base from V and 0 bases from J, with 10 bases between. In DNA, the CDR3 is TGCGCCAGCAGCCAAGTAGGTCGGAGCTCCTACGAGCAGTACTTC. This gives the protein CASSQVGRSSYEQYF.

This clone appeared once. For the CDR3, the DNA is TGTGCCTGGAGTGTACGAACTAGCGGGACAGACACCGGGGAGCTGTTTTTT. It encodes CAWSVRTSGTDTGELFF. The chain has TRBV30 and TRBJ2-2, with 10 bases matching TRBD2. Unmatched junction bases numbered 7, after V lost 0 bases and J lost 3 bases. From germline, CDR1 is GTSNPN and CDR2 SVGIG (reference sequence). The CDR3 spans 17 residues.

The J gene is TRBJ1-3, the V gene TRBV7-9; D gene uncertain. The CDR3 contains 11 residues. V was shortened by 5 bases and J by 8 bases, with 7 bases between the two germline ends. Per the germline V gene, CDR1 is SEHNR and CDR2 is FQNEAQ (reference sequence). The CDR3 coding sequence is TGTGCCAGCAGCCCCGGGGACACCATATATTTT. This translates into CASSPGDTIYF.

This rearrangement joins TRBV5-4 to TRBJ2-7, with D perhaps matching TRBD2 (6 bases). CDR3 size: 15 residues. Germline V gene lookup returns CDR1 SGHNT and CDR2 YYREEE (reference sequence). V was cut by 4 bases and J by 4 bases, with 18 bases left in between. The CDR3 bases are TGTGCCAGCAGCCCGGGGGTTCCTTACTATTACGAGCAGTACTTC. Translating gives CASSPGVPYYYEQYF. Full variable domain (missing parts from reference TRBV5-4 and TRBJ2-7): ETGVTQSPTHLIKTRGQQVTLRCSSQSGHNTVSWYQQALGQGPQFIFQYYREEENGRGNFPPRFSGLQFPNYSSELNVNALELDDSALYLCASSPGVPYYYEQYFGPGTRLTVT.

The chain recombines TRBV2 with TRBJ2-7; TRBD1 matches at 8 bases. Germline V gives CDR1 SNHLY, CDR2 FYNNEI. V gave up 8 bases and J gave up 2 bases; unmatched junction bases: 5. The length of the CDR3 is 13 residues. CDR3 bases: TGTGCCAGCGGTAGACAGGGGCCCTACGAGCAGTACTTC. Protein sequence: CASGRQGPYEQYF.

J is TRBJ2-3 and V is TRBV10-3; the match to TRBD2 covers 7 bases. CDR1 is ENHRY, CDR2 SYGVKD, per germline. Trimming removed 3 bases from V and 0 bases from J; junction bases left unmatched: 18. CDR3 size: 20 residues. The CDR3 sequence: CAISDSVGGSIYPSTDTQYF. The CDR3 coding sequence is TGTGCCATCAGTGACTCCGTCGGGGGGTCAATATATCCTAGCACAGATACGCAGTATTTT.

About this clone itself: The germline gene is not matched at one end of the junction; a read error may be the cause. This chain links TRBV9 with TRBJ2-3, with 9 bases aligning to TRBD2. The CDR3 is 16 residues long. Germline V lookup: CDR1 SGDLS, CDR2 YYNGEE. The CDR3 region is CASSVRDSGSKDTQYF. In DNA, the CDR3 is TGTGCCAGCAGCGTTCGGGATAGCGGGAGCAAAGATACGCAGTATTTT.

The chain is built from TRBV19 and TRBJ2-1; D perhaps matches TRBD2 (5 bases). The germline CDR1 and CDR2 sequences are LNHDA and SQIVND (reference sequence). Deletions cut 5 bases from V and 3 bases from J, with 14 bases between. The CDR3 runs to 15 residues. For the CDR3, the DNA is TGTGCCAGTAGTGTGGCGGGCCGTGACTACAATGAGCAGTTCTTC. Encoded protein: CASSVAGRDYNEQFF.

This chain links TRBV7-6 with TRBJ2-1; D unresolved. The CDR3 runs to 13 residues. Trimming took off 2 bases at V and 7 bases at J, with 9 bases between the two ends. Germline V gene lookup returns CDR1 SGHVS and CDR2 FNYEAQ. The CDR3 region has the DNA TGTGCCAGCAGCTTATCCCAGTGGAATGAGCAGTTCTTC. Translated, it gives CASSLSQWNEQFF. Variable domain in full (rest from reference TRBV7-6 and TRBJ2-1): GAGVSQSPRYKVTKRGQDVALRCDPISGHVSLYWYRQALGQGPEFLTYFNYEAQQDKSGLPNDRFSAERPEGSISTLTIQRTEQRDSAMYRCASSLSQWNEQFFGPGTRLTVL.

This rearrangement joins TRBV6-1 to TRBJ1-4; D not resolved. The CDR3 runs to 16 residues. Germline V CDR1 and CDR2: MNHNS, SASEGT. Between the trimmed V and J ends, which lost 2 bases and 0 bases, there was a span of 10 bases. CDR3: CASSETPRTTNEKLFF. The CDR3 bases are TGTGCCAGCAGTGAAACTCCTAGAACAACTAATGAAAAACTGTTTTTT.

The J gene is TRBJ2-1, the V gene TRBV15, with 12 nucleotides matching TRBD2. The V gene's germline CDR1 is LNHNV and CDR2 YYDKDF (reference sequence). The V and J ends lost 3 bases and 0 bases, in that order; junction bases with no gene match: 9. CDR3 length: 19 amino acids. This CDR3 reads CATSSTLAGGPSSYNEQFF. CDR3 DNA: TGTGCCACCAGCAGTACTCTAGCGGGAGGGCCCAGCTCCTACAATGAGCAGTTCTTC. Full variable domain (outside the CDR3, taken from reference TRBV15 and TRBJ2-1): DAMVIQNPRYQVTQFGKPVTLSCSQTLNHNVMYWYQQKSSQAPKLLFHYYDKDFNNEADTPDNFQSRRPNTSFCFLDIRSPGLGDTAMYLCATSSTLAGGPSSYNEQFFGPGTRLTVL.

The chain couples TRBV19 to TRBJ1-5; no firm D call. This CDR3 spans 13 amino acids. Germline V CDR1 and CDR2: LNHDA, SQIVND (reference sequence). The ends were cut back, 6 bases at V and 5 bases at J, with 11 bases in the middle. The CDR3 DNA reads as TGTGCCAGTAGCAGGACTTCCGATCAGCCCCAGCATTTT. Its protein product is CASSRTSDQPQHF.

A word on this clone: One end of the junction varies from germline; a read error may be responsible. V gene TRBV7-9 combines with J gene TRBJ2-2; maybe TRBD2 (5 bases). CDR3 length equals 14 residues. In germline, CDR1 is SEHNR, CDR2 FQNEAQ (reference sequence). The CDR3 loop is CSSSYRPEGGELFF. In DNA, the CDR3 is TGTTCCAGCAGCTACCGGCCAGAGGGCGGGGAGCTGTTTTTT.